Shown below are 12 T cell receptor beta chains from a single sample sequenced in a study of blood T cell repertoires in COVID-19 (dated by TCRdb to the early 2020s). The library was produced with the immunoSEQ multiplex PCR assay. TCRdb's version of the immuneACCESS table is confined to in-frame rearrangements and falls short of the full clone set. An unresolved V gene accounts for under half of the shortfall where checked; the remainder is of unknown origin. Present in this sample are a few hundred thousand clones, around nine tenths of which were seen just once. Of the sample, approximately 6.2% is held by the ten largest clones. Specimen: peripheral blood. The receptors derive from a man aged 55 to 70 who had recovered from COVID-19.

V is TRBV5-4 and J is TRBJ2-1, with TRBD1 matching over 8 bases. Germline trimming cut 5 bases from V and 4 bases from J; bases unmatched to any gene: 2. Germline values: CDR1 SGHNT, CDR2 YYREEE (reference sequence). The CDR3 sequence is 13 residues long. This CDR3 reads CASSYRGYNEQFF. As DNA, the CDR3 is TGTGCCAGCAGTTACAGGGGGTACAATGAGCAGTTCTTC.

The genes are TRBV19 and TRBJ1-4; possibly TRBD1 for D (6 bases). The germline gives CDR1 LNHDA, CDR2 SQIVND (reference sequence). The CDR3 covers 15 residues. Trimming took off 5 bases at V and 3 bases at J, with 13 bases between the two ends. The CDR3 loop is CASSATGASNEKLFF. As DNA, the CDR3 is TGTGCCAGTAGTGCGACAGGCGCGTCTAATGAAAAACTGTTTTTT.

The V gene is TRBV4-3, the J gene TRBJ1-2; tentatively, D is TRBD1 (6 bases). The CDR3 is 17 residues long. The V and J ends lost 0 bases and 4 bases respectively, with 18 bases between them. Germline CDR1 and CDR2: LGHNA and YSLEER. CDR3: CASSQEYGIQGAYGYTF. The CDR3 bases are TGCGCCAGCAGCCAAGAGTACGGGATACAGGGTGCCTATGGCTACACCTTC.

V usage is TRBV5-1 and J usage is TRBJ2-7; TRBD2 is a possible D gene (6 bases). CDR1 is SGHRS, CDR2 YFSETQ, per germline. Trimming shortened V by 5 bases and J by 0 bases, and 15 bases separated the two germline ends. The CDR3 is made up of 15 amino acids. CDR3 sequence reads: CASSPATGGSYEQYF. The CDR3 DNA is TGCGCCAGCAGTCCGGCCACCGGGGGCTCCTACGAGCAGTACTTC. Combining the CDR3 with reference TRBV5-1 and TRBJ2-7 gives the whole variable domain KAGVTQTPRYLIKTRGQQVTLSCSPISGHRSVSWYQQTPGQGLQFLFEYFSETQRNKGNFPGRFSGRQFSNSRSEMNVSTLELGDSALYLCASSPATGGSYEQYFGPGTRLTVT.

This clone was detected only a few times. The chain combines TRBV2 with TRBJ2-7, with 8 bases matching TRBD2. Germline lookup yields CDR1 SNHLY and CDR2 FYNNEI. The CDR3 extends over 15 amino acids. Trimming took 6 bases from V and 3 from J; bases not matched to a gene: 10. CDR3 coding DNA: TGTGCCAGCAGGGACTTAGCGGGAAGAGACTACGAGCAGTACTTC. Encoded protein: CASRDLAGRDYEQYF.

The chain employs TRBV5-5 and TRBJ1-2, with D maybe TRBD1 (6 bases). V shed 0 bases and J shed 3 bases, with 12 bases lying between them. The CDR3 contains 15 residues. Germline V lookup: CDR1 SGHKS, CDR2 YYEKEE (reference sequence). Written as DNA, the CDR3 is TGTGCCAGCAGCTTGGCCGCGGGGGCGGACTATGGCTACACCTTC. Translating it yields CASSLAAGADYGYTF.

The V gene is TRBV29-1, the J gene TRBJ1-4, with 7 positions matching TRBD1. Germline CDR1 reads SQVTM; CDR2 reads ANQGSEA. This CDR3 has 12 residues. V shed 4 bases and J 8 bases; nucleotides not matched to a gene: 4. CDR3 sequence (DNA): TGCAGCGTTGGGCAGGGGGGCGAAAAACTGTTTTTT. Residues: CSVGQGGEKLFF.

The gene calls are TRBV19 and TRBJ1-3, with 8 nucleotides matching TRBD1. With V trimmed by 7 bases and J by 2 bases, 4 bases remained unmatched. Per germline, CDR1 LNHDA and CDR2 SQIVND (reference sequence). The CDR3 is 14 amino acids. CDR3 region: CASTLQGAGNTIYF. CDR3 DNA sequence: TGTGCCAGTACCCTACAGGGGGCTGGAAACACCATATATTTT.

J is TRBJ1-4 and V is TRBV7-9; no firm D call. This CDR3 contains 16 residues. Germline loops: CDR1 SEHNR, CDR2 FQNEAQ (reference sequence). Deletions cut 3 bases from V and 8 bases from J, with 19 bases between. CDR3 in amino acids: CASSLSVGMAQEKLFF. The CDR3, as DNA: TGTGCCAGCAGCTTGAGCGTTGGCATGGCCCAAGAAAAACTGTTTTTT.

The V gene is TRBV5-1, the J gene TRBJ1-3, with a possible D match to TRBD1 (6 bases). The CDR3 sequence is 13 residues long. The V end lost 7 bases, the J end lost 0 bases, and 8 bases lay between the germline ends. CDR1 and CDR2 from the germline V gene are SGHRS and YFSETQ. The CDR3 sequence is CASGDISGNTIYF. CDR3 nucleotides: TGCGCCAGCGGGGACATCTCTGGAAACACCATATATTTT.

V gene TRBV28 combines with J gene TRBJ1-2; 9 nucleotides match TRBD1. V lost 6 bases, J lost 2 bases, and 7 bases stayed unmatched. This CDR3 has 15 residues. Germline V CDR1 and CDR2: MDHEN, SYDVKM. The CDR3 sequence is CASSSPGTGNYGYTF. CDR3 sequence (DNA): TGTGCCAGCAGCTCCCCCGGGACAGGGAACTATGGCTACACCTTC.

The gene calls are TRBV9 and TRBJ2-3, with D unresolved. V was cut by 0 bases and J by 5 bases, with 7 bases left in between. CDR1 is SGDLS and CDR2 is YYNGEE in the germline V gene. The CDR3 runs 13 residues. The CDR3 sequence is CASSVEVQDTQYF. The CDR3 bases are TGTGCCAGCAGCGTAGAAGTACAAGATACGCAGTATTTT.